This record covers a single T cell receptor beta chain. There is no known antigen for this receptor. Per-base qualities were not stored, and no clone one base away is much larger. The cohort was made up of roughly 670 healthy bone marrow donors. At the time of sampling, all cohort members were nominally healthy, though unrecorded immune exposures were likely present. The donor tested CMV seronegative, placing the donor among the roughly 340 seronegative members of the cohort. A peripheral blood sample was provided by each donor, and peripheral blood mononuclear cells were used for TCR beta sequencing. The Qiagen DNeasy Blood Extraction Kit was used to extract genomic DNA from the blood cell samples. This entry is derived from a study of cytomegalovirus exposure and HLA in healthy donors (dated by TCRdb to the late 2010s). With respect to the entire study: According to an earlier analysis of a few hundred of the donors, about 179 million T cells yielded 95 million to 140 million unique TCR beta sequences and about 300 Gb of sequence data. Five DR-DQ haplotypes were treated as single units for association and clustering because of strong linkage in the cohort. The number of donors typed differed by locus, with about 629-640 for A, B, C, DRB1 and DQB1, around 560 for DQA1, approximately 570 for DPA1, and approximately 470 for DPB1. All discovery cohort repertoires had been generated on a single sequencing platform. The T cell repertoires of around 730 subjects were profiled by immunosequencing and related to cytomegalovirus serostatus. A later analysis re-examined previously published TCR beta repertoires from about 700 donors and added high-resolution HLA genotyping to investigate patterns of TCR occurrence. HLA typing included class I and class II loci at four-digit resolution. Rather than using new phenotypic data, the later analysis identified candidate immune exposures from TCR beta sequences and from how often those sequences occurred across donors. In a later genetic analysis, genome-wide SNP genotypes for about 55% of the 666 donors were used, and that subset was treated as a discovery cohort. An early release that covered approximately 600 HLA-typed donors contained around 300 gigabases of sequencing data and around 80 million unique TCR sequences. Among the approximately 400 genotyped donors, under 90% belonged to the genetic ancestry cluster associated with self-reported Caucasian donors. To predict cytomegalovirus infection status, the study combined high-throughput TCR immunosequencing, statistical association of individual TCRs with disease status, and machine learning. On average, roughly 250,000 unique TCR beta nucleotide sequences were sequenced per donor among 398 genotyped donors of the cohort, with 15% to 20% of those sequences being non-productive. Donor age, sex, ethnicity and CMV serostatus were compiled together with the repertoire data. The study was designed to test whether signatures of past pathogen exposure could be identified by cataloging public T cell receptors. An earlier analysis of 500 to 650 of the donors applied high-throughput TCR beta sequencing to assess whether each TCR beta V gene segment acted as functional or pseudogenic. Besides the first cohort of about 730 subjects, a separate validation cohort made up of over 95 different subjects was used. Study-wide findings and limitations: The classifier was reported to diagnose cytomegalovirus status with high specificity and sensitivity in both the original and validation cohorts. Strong co-occurrence of HLA alleles, especially DR and DQ, made assigning TCR associations to individual alleles difficult. Because some donors lacked HLA typing at each locus, the association tests relied only on the typed subset. Compared with the roughly 670-donor mean, donors in an Asian-associated ancestry cluster had fewer N-insertions in productive TCRs, according to a later genetic analysis. Linkage disequilibrium might explain the correlated functional status among segregating V segments, but an unknown experimental factor could not be ruled out. The authors suggested that the approach could potentially be generalized to other disease states and immunological phenotypes. The study listed 150 to 200 TCR beta chains as associated with cytomegalovirus. In a later analysis, TCR association rates were found to vary across HLA loci, with the most associated TCRs seen for DRB1 alleles and the fewest for HLA-C alleles. A later analysis reported that several top co-occurrence clusters appeared linked to parvovirus B19, influenza, CMV and Epstein-Barr virus. Because counts were too low, about 18 rarely observed V segments, including chromosome 9 orphons, were excluded from the earlier analysis of fewer than 650 of the donors. For the cohort, immune exposure information was limited to CMV serostatus. A later genetic analysis associated a missense DCLRE1C variant with V-gene and J-gene trimming of TCR beta chains, and an independent cohort replicated the association. A later analysis found that HLA-associated TCR beta chains were more clonally expanded and had lower generation probabilities than equally common non-associated chains. Three of the identified cytomegalovirus-associated TCR beta chains were confirmed in vitro to be specific for cytomegalovirus antigens. The presence/absence analyses assumed that sequencing depth was roughly uniform across donors, and that assumption may not be true. Most TCR sequences were seen in very few donors, while some public TCRs were found in many individuals. Only TCR beta chains were sequenced in this cohort, and the absence of alpha or paired-chain data limited detectable features. In a later analysis, most CMV-associated TCR beta chains were found to appear HLA-restricted, with HLA associations seemingly driven largely by CMV exposure. A further reported finding was that TCR beta sequences accurately predicted the HLA-A and HLA-B alleles for most subjects in the first cohort. Broadly in line with IMGT annotations, most TCR beta V segments showed up in productive rearrangements about 90% or about 30% of the time in an earlier analysis of several hundred of the donors. A group of highly shared sequence variants was considered likely to be a technical artifact of the sequencing pipeline. In a later analysis, 15,000 to 20,000 TCR beta sequences were associated with specific HLA alleles at a false discovery rate of 0.05.

The library was produced with the immunoSEQ multiplex PCR assay. A mixture of 60 forward primers for TCR Vbeta segments and 13 reverse primers for TCR Jbeta segments was used in the multiplex PCR. The CDR3 region of rearranged TCR beta genes was amplified from genomic DNA with a multiplex PCR assay. The Illumina HiSeq System was used to sequence the amplified TCR beta libraries as 87-base-pair reads. Under the source paper's analysis protocol: A later analysis tallied 80 million to 95 million unique TCR beta chains across the 610 or so repertoires, and about 12 million of those chains were shared by two or more donors. A nearest-neighbor algorithm error-corrected the raw reads and collapsed the reads into unique sequences, merging closely related sequences to remove PCR and sequencing errors. V, D and J gene segments were assigned by aligning CDR3 sequences to IMGT reference sequences. For a sequence to be retained, at least a six-nucleotide match to both a V gene segment and a J gene segment was required. Rearrangements were called productive when the CDR3 lacked stop codons and stayed in frame with V and J; all others were non-productive. CDR3 was defined by IMGT convention, running from the second conserved V-encoded cysteine to the conserved J-encoded phenylalanine. In an earlier analysis of more than 550 of the donors, sequences lacking an unambiguous match to a single V gene segment were excluded. An earlier analysis of just under 600 of the donors called V segments functional above 56.7% productive rearrangements and segregating when the between-donor standard deviation exceeded 5%. A statistical classification framework was developed to diagnose cytomegalovirus status using the catalog of TCR beta chain sequences. V and J gene assignment, in a later analysis, came from comparing TCR nucleotide sequences with IMGT/GENE-DB human TR gene sequences. In a later analysis, CDR3 sequences and most-parsimonious VDJ recombination scenarios were assigned using the TCRdist pipeline. A later analysis defined each TCR beta chain by its CDR3 amino acid sequence plus V-gene family, and excluded reads lacking a unique V-gene family. A later analysis removed roughly 590 highly shared, low-generation-probability nucleotide sequences to deal with suspected cross-contamination and a sequencing artifact. For each public chain, a later analysis derived a clonal expansion index from normalized ranks of inferred template counts within each repertoire. In a later analysis, generation probabilities were computed using a VDJ recombination model fitted to out-of-frame rearrangements, and the results were checked against IGoR. In a later analysis, hypergeometric tests were used to score TCR-TCR, TCR-HLA and TCR-CMV co-occurrence, with a repertoire-size bias correction applied to TCR pairs. In a later analysis, false discovery rates were estimated by permuting HLA or CMV assignments 20 times. A later analysis grouped co-occurring TCRs with DBSCAN, adding TCRdist sequence similarity when clustering within HLA-allele-positive subsets. For co-occurrence clustering, repertoires with fewer than 30,000 or more than 120,000 public chains were excluded, along with a handful of repertoires with anomalous nucleotide sharing. The source is immuneACCESS, and TCRdb retained only in-frame sequences with V and J called. Part of the clones is not carried over; for the studies checked, unresolved V genes explain less than half of this, and the remainder is unexplained. That table gives V, J and clone size, and the DNA gave D and trimming. Present in this sample are 150,000 to 200,000 clones, 55% to 65% of which were seen just once. Together, the top ten hold around 2.9% of the sample.

The sample taken for sequencing was PBMCs. This TCR was recovered from a man aged 35 to 55 in good health and CMV-seronegative.

The sequenced DNA: TGTGCCAGTAGTATCGCCGAGTCAGGGGGCGTTGGCTACACCTTC. This translates into CASSIAESGGVGYTF. Rearrangement joined TRBV19 to TRBJ1-2, with 8 bases aligning to TRBD1. Including the terminal cysteine and phenylalanine, the CDR3 comprises 15 residues. Here the CDR3 DNA is all that survives: 45 bases in frame from base 1. Clipping removes 3 bases from V and 7 bases from J, with 10 as the unmatched junction base count. CDR1 and CDR2 were assigned from the germline V gene (reference sequence) as LNHDA and SQIVND.